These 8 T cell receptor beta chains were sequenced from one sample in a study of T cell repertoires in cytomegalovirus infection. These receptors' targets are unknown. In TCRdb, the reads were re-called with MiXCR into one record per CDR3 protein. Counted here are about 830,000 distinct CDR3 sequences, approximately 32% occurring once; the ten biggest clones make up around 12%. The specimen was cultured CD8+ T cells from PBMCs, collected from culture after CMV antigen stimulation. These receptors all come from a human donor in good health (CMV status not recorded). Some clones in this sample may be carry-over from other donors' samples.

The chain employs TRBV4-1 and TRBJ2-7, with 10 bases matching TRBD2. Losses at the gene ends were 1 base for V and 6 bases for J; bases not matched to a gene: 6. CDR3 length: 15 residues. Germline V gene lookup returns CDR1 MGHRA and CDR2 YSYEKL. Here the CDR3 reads CASSQAWGTSAEQYF. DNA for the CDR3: TGCGCCAGCAGCCAAGCCTGGGGGACTAGCGCCGAGCAGTACTTC.

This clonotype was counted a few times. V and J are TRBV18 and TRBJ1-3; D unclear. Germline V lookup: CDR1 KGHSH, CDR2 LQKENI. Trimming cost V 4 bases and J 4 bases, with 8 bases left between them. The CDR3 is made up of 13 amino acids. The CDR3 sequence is CASSLDKGNTIYF. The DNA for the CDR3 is TGTGCCAGCTCACTCGACAAGGGAAACACCATATATTTT.

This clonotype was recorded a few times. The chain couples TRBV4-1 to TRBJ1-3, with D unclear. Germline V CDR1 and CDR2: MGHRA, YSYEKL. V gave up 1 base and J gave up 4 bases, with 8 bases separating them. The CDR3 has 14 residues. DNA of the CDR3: TGCGCCAGCAGCCAAGGGGTGGCCGGAAACACCATATATTTT. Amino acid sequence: CASSQGVAGNTIYF.

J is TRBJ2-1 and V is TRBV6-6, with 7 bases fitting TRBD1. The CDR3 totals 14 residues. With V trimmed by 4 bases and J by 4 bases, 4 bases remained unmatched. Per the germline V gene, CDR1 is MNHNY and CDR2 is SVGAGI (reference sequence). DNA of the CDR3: TGTGCCAGCAGTTCCCAGGGGGAATACAATGAGCAGTTCTTC. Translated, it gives CASSSQGEYNEQFF.

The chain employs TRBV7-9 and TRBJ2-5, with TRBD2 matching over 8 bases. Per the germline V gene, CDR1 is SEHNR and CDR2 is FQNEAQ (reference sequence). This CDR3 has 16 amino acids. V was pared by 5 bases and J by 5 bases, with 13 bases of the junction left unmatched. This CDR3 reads CASSPRAGTSRETQYF. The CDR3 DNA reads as TGTGCCAGCAGCCCTAGGGCCGGGACTAGTAGGGAGACCCAGTACTTC.

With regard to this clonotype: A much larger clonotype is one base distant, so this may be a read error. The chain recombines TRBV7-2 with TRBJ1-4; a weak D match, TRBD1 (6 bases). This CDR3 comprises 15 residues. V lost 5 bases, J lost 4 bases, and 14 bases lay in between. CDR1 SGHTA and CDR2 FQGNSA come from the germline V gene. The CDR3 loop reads CTSSTDTGINEKLFF. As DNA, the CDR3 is TGTACCAGCAGCACCGACACAGGGATTAATGAAAAACTGTTTTTT.

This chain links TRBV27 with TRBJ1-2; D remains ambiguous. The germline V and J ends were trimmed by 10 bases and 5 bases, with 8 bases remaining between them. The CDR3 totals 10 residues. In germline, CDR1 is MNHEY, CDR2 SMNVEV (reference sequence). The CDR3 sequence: CATYRYGYTF. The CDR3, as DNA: TGTGCCACCTACCGGTATGGCTACACCTTC.

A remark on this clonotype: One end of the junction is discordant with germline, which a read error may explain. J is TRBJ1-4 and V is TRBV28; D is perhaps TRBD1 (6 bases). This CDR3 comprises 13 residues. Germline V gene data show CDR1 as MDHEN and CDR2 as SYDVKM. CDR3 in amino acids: CVSSFRGWEKLFF. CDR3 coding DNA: TGTGTCAGCAGTTTCAGGGGCTGGGAAAAACTGTTTTTT.